This T cell receptor (beta chain) appears in the sequencing data of a study of T-cell reconstitution after alpha-beta-depleted transplantation in children. The length of the CDR3 is 13 residues. The ends were cut back, 6 bases at V and 1 base at J, with 10 bases in the middle. Germline loops: CDR1 SNHLY, CDR2 FYNNEI. The table lists this clonotype with many counts. Unique molecular identifiers tagged the TCRbeta library. TCRdb processed the PCR reads anew with MiXCR; each CDR3 protein has one entry. The table shows approximately 240,000 distinct CDR3 sequences, with about 9.6% occurring only once. The rearrangement links TRBV2 to TRBJ2-7; D is possibly TRBD1 (5 bases). Material: PBMCs from the stem cell graft donor, obtained from the stem cell graft. The receptor was derived from a human donor who donated a stem cell graft to a child with SCID. The CDR3 sequence: CASRGPVSYEQYF. In nucleotides, the CDR3 is TGTGCCAGCAGGGGGCCAGTGTCCTACGAGCAGTACTTC.